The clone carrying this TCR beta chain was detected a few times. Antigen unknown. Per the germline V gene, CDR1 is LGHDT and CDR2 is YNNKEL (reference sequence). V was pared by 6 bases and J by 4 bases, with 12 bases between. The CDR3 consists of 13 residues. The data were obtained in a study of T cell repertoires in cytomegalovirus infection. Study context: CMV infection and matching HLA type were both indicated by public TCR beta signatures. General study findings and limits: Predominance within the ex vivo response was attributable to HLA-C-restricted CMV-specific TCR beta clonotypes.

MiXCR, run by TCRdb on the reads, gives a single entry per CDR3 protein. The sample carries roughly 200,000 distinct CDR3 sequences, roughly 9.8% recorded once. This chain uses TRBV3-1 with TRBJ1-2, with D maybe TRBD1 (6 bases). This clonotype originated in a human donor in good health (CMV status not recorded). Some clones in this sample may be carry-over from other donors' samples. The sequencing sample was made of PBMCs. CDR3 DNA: TGTGCCAGCAGTCTGGGGACAACCTATGGCTACACCTTC. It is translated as CASSLGTTYGYTF.